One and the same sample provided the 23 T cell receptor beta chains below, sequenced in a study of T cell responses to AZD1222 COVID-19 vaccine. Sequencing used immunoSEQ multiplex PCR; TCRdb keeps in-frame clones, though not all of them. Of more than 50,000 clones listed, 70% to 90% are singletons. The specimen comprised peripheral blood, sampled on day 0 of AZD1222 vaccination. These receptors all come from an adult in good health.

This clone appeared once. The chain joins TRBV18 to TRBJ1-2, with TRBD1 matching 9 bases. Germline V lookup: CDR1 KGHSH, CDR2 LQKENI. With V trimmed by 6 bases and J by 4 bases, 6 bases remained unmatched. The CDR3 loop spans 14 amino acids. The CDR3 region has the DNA TGTGCCAGCTCGCAACGACAGGGGGGCTATGGCTACACCTTC. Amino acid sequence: CASSQRQGGYGYTF.

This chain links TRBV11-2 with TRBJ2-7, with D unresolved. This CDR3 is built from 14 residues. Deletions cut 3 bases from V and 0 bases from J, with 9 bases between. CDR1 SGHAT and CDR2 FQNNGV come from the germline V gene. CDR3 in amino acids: CASSFGRSSYEQYF. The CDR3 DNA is TGTGCCAGCAGCTTTGGCAGGAGCTCCTACGAGCAGTACTTC.

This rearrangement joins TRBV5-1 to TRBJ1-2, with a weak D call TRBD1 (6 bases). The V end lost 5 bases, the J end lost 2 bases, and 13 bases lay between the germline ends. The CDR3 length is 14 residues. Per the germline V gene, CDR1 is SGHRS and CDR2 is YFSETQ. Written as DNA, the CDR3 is TGCGCCAGCAGTCAGGCGGGACACAACTATGGCTACACCTTC. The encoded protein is CASSQAGHNYGYTF.

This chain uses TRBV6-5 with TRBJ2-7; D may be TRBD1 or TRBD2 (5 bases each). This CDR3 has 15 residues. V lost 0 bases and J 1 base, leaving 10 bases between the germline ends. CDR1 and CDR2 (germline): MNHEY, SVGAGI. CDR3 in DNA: TGTGCCAGCAGTTACTCACCGGGACGGTCCTACGAGCAGTACTTC. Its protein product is CASSYSPGRSYEQYF.

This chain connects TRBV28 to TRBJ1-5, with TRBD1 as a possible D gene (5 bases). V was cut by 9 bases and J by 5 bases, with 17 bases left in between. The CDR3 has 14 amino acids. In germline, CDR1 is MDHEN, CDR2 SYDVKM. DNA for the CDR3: TGTGCCAGTGGGGGTGGGGATAAGGATCAGCCCCAGCATTTT. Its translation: CASGGGDKDQPQHF. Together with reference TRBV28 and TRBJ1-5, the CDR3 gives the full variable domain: DVKVTQSSRYLVKRTGEKVFLECVQDMDHENMFWYRQDPGLGLRLIYFSYDVKMKEKGDIPEGYSVSREKKERFSLILESASTNQTSMYLCASGGGDKDQPQHFGDGTRLSIL.

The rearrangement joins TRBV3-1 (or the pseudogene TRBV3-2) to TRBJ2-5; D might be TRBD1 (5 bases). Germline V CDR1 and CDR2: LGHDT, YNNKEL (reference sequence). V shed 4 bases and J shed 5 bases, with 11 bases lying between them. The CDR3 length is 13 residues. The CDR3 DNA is TGTGCCAGCAGCCCGGACACGGGTGAGACCCAGTACTTC. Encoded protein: CASSPDTGETQYF.

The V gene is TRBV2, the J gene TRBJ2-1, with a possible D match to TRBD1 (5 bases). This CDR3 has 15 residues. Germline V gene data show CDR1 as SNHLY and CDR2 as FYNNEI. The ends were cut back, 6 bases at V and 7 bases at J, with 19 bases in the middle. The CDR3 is CASSLSGARRNEQFF. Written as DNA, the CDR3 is TGTGCCAGCAGCCTTAGTGGGGCCCGAAGGAATGAGCAGTTCTTC.

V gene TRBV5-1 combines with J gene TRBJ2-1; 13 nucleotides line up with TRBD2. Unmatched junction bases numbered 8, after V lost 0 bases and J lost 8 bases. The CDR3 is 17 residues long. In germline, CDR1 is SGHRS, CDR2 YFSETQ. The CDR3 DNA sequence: TGCGCCAGCAGCTTGGCCATACTAGCGGGGGGGCCGTATGAGCAGTTCTTC. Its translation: CASSLAILAGGPYEQFF.

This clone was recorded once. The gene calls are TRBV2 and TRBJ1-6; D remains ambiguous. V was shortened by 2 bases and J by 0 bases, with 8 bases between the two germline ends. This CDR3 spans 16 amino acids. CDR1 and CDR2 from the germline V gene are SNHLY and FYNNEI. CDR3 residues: CASSEYEGSYNSPLHF. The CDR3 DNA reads TGTGCCAGCAGTGAATACGAGGGCTCCTATAATTCACCCCTCCACTTT.

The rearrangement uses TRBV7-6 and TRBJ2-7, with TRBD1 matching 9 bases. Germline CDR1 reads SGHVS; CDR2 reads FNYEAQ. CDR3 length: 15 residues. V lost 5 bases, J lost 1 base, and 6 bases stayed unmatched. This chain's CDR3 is CASSPQGTGSYEQYF. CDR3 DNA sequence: TGTGCCAGCAGCCCTCAAGGGACAGGGTCCTACGAGCAGTACTTC.

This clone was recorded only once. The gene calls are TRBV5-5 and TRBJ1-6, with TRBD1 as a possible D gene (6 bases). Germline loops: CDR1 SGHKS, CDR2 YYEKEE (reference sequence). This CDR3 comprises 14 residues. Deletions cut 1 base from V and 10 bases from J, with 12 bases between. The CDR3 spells CASSLNRGQSPLHF. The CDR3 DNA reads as TGTGCCAGCAGCTTGAATCGGGGACAATCACCCCTCCACTTT.

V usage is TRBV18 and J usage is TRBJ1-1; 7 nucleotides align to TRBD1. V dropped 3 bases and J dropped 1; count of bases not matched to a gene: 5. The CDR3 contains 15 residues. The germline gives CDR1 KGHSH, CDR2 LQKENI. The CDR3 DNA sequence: TGTGCCAGCTCACCGGACAGGCGAAAGAACACTGAAGCTTTCTTT. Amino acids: CASSPDRRKNTEAFF.

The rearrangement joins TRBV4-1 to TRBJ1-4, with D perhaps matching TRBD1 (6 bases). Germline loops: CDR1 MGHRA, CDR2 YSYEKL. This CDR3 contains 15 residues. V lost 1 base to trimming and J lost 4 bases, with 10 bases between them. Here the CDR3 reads CASSQGDTDNEKLFF. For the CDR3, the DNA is TGCGCCAGCAGCCAAGGGGACACAGATAATGAAAAACTGTTTTTT.

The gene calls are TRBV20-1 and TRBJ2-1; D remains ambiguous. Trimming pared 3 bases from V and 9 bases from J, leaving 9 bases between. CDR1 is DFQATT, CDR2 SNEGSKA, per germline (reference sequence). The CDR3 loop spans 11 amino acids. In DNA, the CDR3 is TGCAGTGCTAGTTGGGTTCTTGAGCAGTTCTTC. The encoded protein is CSASWVLEQFF.

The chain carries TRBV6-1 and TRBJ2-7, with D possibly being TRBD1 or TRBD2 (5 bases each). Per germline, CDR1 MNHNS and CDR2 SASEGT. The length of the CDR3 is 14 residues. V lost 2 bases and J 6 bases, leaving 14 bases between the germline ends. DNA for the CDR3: TGTGCCAGCAGTGAACTGTGGGACCGGAGCGAGCAGTACTTC. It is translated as CASSELWDRSEQYF.

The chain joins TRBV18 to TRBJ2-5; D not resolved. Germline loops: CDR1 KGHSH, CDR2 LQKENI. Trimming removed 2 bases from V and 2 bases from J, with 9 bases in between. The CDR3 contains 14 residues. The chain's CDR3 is CASSPKGSQETQYF. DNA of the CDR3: TGTGCCAGCTCACCAAAGGGATCGCAAGAGACCCAGTACTTC.

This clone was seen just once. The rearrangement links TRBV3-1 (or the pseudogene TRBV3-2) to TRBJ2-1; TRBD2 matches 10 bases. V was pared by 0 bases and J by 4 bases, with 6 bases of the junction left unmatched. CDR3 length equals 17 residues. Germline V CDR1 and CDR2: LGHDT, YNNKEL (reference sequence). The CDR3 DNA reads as TGTGCCAGCAGCCAAGATTGGGCTAGCGGGGGTTACAATGAGCAGTTCTTC. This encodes CASSQDWASGGYNEQFF.

The DNA for the CDR3 is TGCGCCAGCAACACCGGACAGGGACCCTTGCTGGGCTACACCTTC. As protein: CASNTGQGPLLGYTF. This chain joins TRBV5-1 and TRBJ1-2, with 8 bases fitting TRBD1. V shed 6 bases, J shed 8 bases, and the junction held 15 bases outside the gene matches. Germline values: CDR1 SGHRS, CDR2 YFSETQ. This CDR3 comprises 15 residues.

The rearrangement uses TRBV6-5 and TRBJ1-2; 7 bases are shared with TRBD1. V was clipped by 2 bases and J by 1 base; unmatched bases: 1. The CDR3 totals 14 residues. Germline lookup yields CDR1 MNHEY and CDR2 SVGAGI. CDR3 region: CASSYGQVNYGYTF. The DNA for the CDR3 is TGTGCCAGCAGTTACGGACAGGTTAACTATGGCTACACCTTC.

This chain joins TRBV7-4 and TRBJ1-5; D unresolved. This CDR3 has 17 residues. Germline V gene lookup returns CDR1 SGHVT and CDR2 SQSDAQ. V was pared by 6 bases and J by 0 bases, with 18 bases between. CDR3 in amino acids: CASRPFSGIYSNQPQHF. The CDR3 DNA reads TGTGCCAGCAGACCATTCTCCGGAATCTATAGCAATCAGCCCCAGCATTTT.

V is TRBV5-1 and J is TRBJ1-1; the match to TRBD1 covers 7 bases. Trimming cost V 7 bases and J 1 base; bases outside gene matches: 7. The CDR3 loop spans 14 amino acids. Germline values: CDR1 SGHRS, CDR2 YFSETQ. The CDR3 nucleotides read TGCGCCAGCTTCCCCCGGACAGGGAACACTGAAGCTTTCTTT. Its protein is CASFPRTGNTEAFF.

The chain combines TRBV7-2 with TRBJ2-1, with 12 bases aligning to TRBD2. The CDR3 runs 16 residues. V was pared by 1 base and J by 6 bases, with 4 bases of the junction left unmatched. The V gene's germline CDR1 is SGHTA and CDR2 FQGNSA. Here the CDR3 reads CASSLGTSGDINEQFF. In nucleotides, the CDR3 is TGTGCCAGCAGCTTAGGGACTAGCGGGGATATCAATGAGCAGTTCTTC. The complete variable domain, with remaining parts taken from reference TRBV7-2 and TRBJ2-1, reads GAGVSQSPSNKVTEKGKDVELRCDPISGHTALYWYRQSLGQGLEFLIYFQGNSAPDKSGLPSDRFSAERTGGSVSTLTIQRTQQEDSAVYLCASSLGTSGDINEQFFGPGTRLTVL.

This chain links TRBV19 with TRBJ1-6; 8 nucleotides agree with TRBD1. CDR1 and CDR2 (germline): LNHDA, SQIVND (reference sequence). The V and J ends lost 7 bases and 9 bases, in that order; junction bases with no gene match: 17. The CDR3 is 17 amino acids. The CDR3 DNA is TGTGCCAGTAAGATCGGGACAGGCAACAACCAAGTTTCACCCCTCCACTTT. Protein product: CASKIGTGNNQVSPLHF.